The 28 T cell receptor beta chains reported below all come from one sample, sequenced in a study of PD-L1 blockade in urothelial cancer. The assay was immunoSEQ multiplex PCR, and TCRdb's table has in-frame clones only and misses some. This table holds tens of thousands of clones, more than 85% found once. Time point given: peripheral blood 6 weeks after treatment start. This specimen consisted of PBMCs, obtained around atezolizumab (anti-PD-L1) treatment. These receptors all stem from a woman of 80 years or more with urothelial cancer.

The chain carries TRBV5-1 and TRBJ2-5, with TRBD1 matching 9 bases. V lost 2 bases, J lost 4 bases, and 3 bases stayed unmatched. Germline V gene sequence: CDR1 SGHRS, CDR2 YFSETQ. The CDR3 covers 14 residues. CDR3: CASSFDRGRETQYF. In DNA form, the CDR3 reads TGCGCCAGCAGCTTTGACAGGGGGAGAGAGACCCAGTACTTC.

In its sample, this clone was seen once. This chain joins TRBV4-2 and TRBJ2-7; 7 nucleotides agree with TRBD2. This CDR3 contains 17 residues. Per the germline V gene, CDR1 is LGHNA and CDR2 is YNFKEQ. The trim removed 1 base at V and 5 bases at J, leaving 14 bases unmatched. CDR3 residues: CASSQGGLAGVVNEQYF. The CDR3, as DNA: TGTGCCAGCAGCCAAGGAGGGTTGGCGGGAGTGGTAAACGAGCAGTACTTC.

The chain carries TRBV6-1 and TRBJ2-4; D possibly corresponds to TRBD2 (6 bases). CDR1 is MNHNS, CDR2 SASEGT, per germline. The CDR3 extends over 15 amino acids. Trimming shortened V by 6 bases and J by 7 bases, and 19 bases separated the two germline ends. CDR3 coding DNA: TGTGCCAGCAGGATGGTTGGACTACGAATCAACATTCAGTACTTC. It specifies CASRMVGLRINIQYF.

This sequence joins TRBV19 and TRBJ1-5; no clear D. Per germline, CDR1 LNHDA and CDR2 SQIVND (reference sequence). Trimming took 5 bases from V and 2 from J, leaving 4 bases between them. The CDR3 has 12 residues. The CDR3 sequence: CASSSGNQPQHF. DNA of the CDR3: TGTGCCAGTAGTTCGGGCAATCAGCCCCAGCATTTT.

The rearrangement links TRBV27 to TRBJ1-1; 7 bases are shared with TRBD1. The junction had 5 bases not matched to a gene; V was cut back by 7 bases and J by 0 bases. The CDR3 is 14 amino acids. From germline, CDR1 is MNHEY and CDR2 SMNVEV (reference sequence). The CDR3 is CASNAGTVNTEAFF. In nucleotides, the CDR3 is TGTGCCAGCAATGCCGGGACAGTGAACACTGAAGCTTTCTTT.

The chain joins TRBV5-1 to TRBJ1-1, with 8 bases that match TRBD1. V lost 4 bases to trimming and J lost 1 base; unmatched junction nucleotides: 6. The CDR3 extends over 15 amino acids. Germline V gene lookup returns CDR1 SGHRS and CDR2 YFSETQ. The CDR3 DNA reads TGCGCCAGCAGCAACACAGGGGGGGCGAACACTGAAGCTTTCTTT. It codes for CASSNTGGANTEAFF.

Only a few counts were recorded for this clone. The chain joins TRBV28 to TRBJ1-2, with TRBD1 as a possible D gene (5 bases). The CDR3 covers 13 residues. The V and J ends lost 5 bases and 2 bases respectively, with 9 bases between them. Germline CDR1 is MDHEN and CDR2 is SYDVKM. CDR3 amino acids: CASSPGDNYGYTF. The CDR3 DNA reads as TGTGCCAGCAGTCCGGGGGACAACTATGGCTACACCTTC.

The chain uses TRBV30 and TRBJ1-5; TRBD1 matches 7 bases. V shed 2 bases, J shed 6 bases, and the junction held 7 bases outside the gene matches. The germline V gene encodes CDR1 GTSNPN and CDR2 SVGIG (reference sequence). The CDR3 consists of 14 residues. The CDR3: CAWSTGDRVQPQHF. CDR3 DNA: TGTGCCTGGAGTACAGGGGATAGGGTTCAGCCCCAGCATTTT.

The chain uses TRBV9 and TRBJ2-6; D gene ambiguous. Germline V gives CDR1 SGDLS, CDR2 YYNGEE. V lost 0 bases and J lost 2, with 6 bases in between. The CDR3 runs to 15 residues. The DNA of the CDR3 is TGTGCCAGCAGCGTAGGTCCTACTGGGGCCAACGTCCTGACTTTC. Its protein is CASSVGPTGANVLTF.

The chain joins TRBV15 to TRBJ1-5, with 7 bases aligning to TRBD1. CDR3 length: 14 amino acids. The V and J ends lost 4 bases and 7 bases, in that order; junction bases with no gene match: 7. Germline lookup yields CDR1 LNHNV and CDR2 YYDKDF (reference sequence). CDR3 protein: CATSISRQGQPQHF. The CDR3 coding sequence is TGTGCCACCAGCATCAGTAGACAGGGACAGCCCCAGCATTTT.

The chain recombines TRBV11-2 with TRBJ2-4, with D possibly TRBD1 on 6 matching bases. Germline assignment: CDR1 SGHAT and CDR2 FQNNGV. V was pared by 1 base and J by 12 bases, with 16 bases between. The CDR3 is 14 residues long. The CDR3 DNA reads TGTGCCAGCAGCTTAGGGGTGGACAGCGGAGGTCAGTACTTC. This gives the protein CASSLGVDSGGQYF.

The rearrangement links TRBV6-1 to TRBJ1-4; D is uncertain. Trimming took 4 bases from V and 8 from J, leaving 14 bases between them. The CDR3 is made up of 14 amino acids. Germline V CDR1 and CDR2: MNHNS, SASEGT. The CDR3 protein is CASSALGREEKLFF. CDR3 sequence (DNA): TGTGCCAGCAGTGCCCTCGGGAGGGAAGAAAAACTGTTTTTT.

The rearrangement joins TRBV2 to TRBJ1-1; D is perhaps TRBD1 (6 bases). The CDR3 spans 13 residues. Trimming cost V 5 bases and J 7 bases, with 14 bases left between them. Germline values: CDR1 SNHLY, CDR2 FYNNEI. The CDR3: CASSIQGYVEAFF. In DNA, the CDR3 is TGTGCCAGCAGTATACAGGGTTATGTTGAAGCTTTCTTT.

This rearrangement joins TRBV9 to TRBJ2-5; 7 bases are a match to TRBD1. Trimming cost V 3 bases and J 5 bases; bases outside gene matches: 16. CDR3 size: 17 residues. The germline V gene encodes CDR1 SGDLS and CDR2 YYNGEE. CDR3 in DNA: TGTGCCAGCAGCGATCCGTACCCGACAGGGTCGGAGGAGACCCAGTACTTC. It codes for CASSDPYPTGSEETQYF. Based on the CDR3 plus reference TRBV9 and TRBJ2-5, the full variable domain is DSGVTQTPKHLITATGQRVTLRCSPRSGDLSVYWYQQSLDQGLQFLIQYYNGEERAKGNILERFSAQQFPDLHSELNLSSLELGDSALYFCASSDPYPTGSEETQYFGPGTRLLVL.

This chain links TRBV5-1 with TRBJ1-3; D uncertain. The CDR3 sequence is 15 residues long. V was shortened by 0 bases and J by 5 bases, with 12 bases between the two germline ends. Germline loops: CDR1 SGHRS, CDR2 YFSETQ. The CDR3 is CASSLAAGGRNTIYF. The DNA for the CDR3 is TGCGCCAGCAGCTTGGCCGCAGGCGGGCGAAACACCATATATTTT.

This chain uses TRBV7-2 with TRBJ2-1; TRBD2 agrees at 10 bases. V was clipped by 5 bases and J by 4 bases; unmatched bases: 8. Per germline, CDR1 SGHTA and CDR2 FQGNSA. The CDR3 is made up of 16 amino acids. CDR3 coding DNA: TGTGCCAGCAGCGTCCTGACTAGCGGGCTATACAATGAGCAGTTCTTC. It yields the protein CASSVLTSGLYNEQFF.

J is TRBJ2-3 and V is TRBV2, with 7 bases identical to TRBD2. The V segment lost 3 bases and the J segment 3 bases; nucleotides outside the gene matches: 6. CDR1 is SNHLY, CDR2 FYNNEI, per germline. The CDR3 runs to 15 residues. DNA of the CDR3: TGTGCCAGCAGTGAGGCGGGAGTGTCGACAGATACGCAGTATTTT. It translates to CASSEAGVSTDTQYF. Together with reference TRBV2 and TRBJ2-3, the CDR3 gives the full variable domain: EPEVTQTPSHQVTQMGQEVILRCVPISNHLYFYWYRQILGQKVEFLVSFYNNEISEKSEIFDDQFSVERPDGSNFTLKIRSTKLEDSAMYFCASSEAGVSTDTQYFGPGTRLTVL.

V is TRBV19 and J is TRBJ1-5, with D maybe TRBD1 (5 bases). V lost 3 bases and J lost 2, with 11 bases in between. The CDR3 loop spans 15 amino acids. From germline, CDR1 is LNHDA and CDR2 SQIVND (reference sequence). For the CDR3, the DNA is TGTGCCAGTAGTATTAGCAGGGTGGGCAATCAGCCCCAGCATTTT. It codes for CASSISRVGNQPQHF.

The genes are TRBV19 and TRBJ2-7, with a tentative D call TRBD2 (5 bases). CDR3 length: 12 amino acids. V lost 5 bases to trimming and J lost 4 bases, with 9 bases between them. Germline V gene lookup returns CDR1 LNHDA and CDR2 SQIVND (reference sequence). The CDR3 loop reads CASSLLGYEQYF. DNA for the CDR3: TGTGCCAGTAGTCTACTAGGGTACGAGCAGTACTTC.

V usage is TRBV7-8 and J usage is TRBJ1-2; 8 bases fit TRBD1. Germline lookup yields CDR1 SGHVS and CDR2 FQNEAQ. V lost 5 bases to trimming and J lost 4 bases; unmatched junction nucleotides: 3. The CDR3 has 13 residues. DNA of the CDR3: TGTGCCAGCAGCCCGGGACAGGTCTATGGCTACACCTTC. It encodes CASSPGQVYGYTF.

The chain has TRBV7-9 and TRBJ1-1; TRBD1 aligns across 7 bases. The J segment lost 10 bases and the V segment lost 2 bases, leaving 4 bases of the junction unmatched. The CDR3 has 12 amino acids. The germline V gene has CDR1 SEHNR and CDR2 FQNEAQ (reference sequence). CDR3 nucleotide sequence: TGTGCCAGCAGCTTACTGCCAGGGGGAGCTTTCTTT. This sequence encodes CASSLLPGGAFF.

The chain joins TRBV6-1 to TRBJ1-1; 7 nucleotides line up with TRBD1. The CDR3 totals 13 residues. Germline trimming cut 3 bases from V and 4 bases from J; bases unmatched to any gene: 2. CDR1 and CDR2 from the germline V gene are MNHNS and SASEGT. The CDR3 loop reads CASSDSGGTEAFF. The CDR3 DNA reads as TGTGCCAGCAGTGATTCAGGGGGCACTGAAGCTTTCTTT.

The V gene is TRBV9, the J gene TRBJ2-1, with a weak D call TRBD2 (5 bases). Trimming stripped 7 bases from V and 0 bases from J, with 11 bases between. CDR1 and CDR2 (germline): SGDLS, YYNGEE. The CDR3 length is 14 residues. Here the CDR3 DNA reads TGTGCCAGCGCACGGGGTTTCTCCTACAATGAGCAGTTCTTC. It encodes CASARGFSYNEQFF.

The rearrangement uses TRBV18 and TRBJ2-7; 7 positions match TRBD2. Trimming cost V 5 bases and J 2 bases; bases outside gene matches: 9. CDR1 and CDR2 (germline): KGHSH, LQKENI. CDR3 size: 15 residues. Here the CDR3 reads CASSKISGGTYEQYF. CDR3 DNA: TGTGCCAGCTCAAAAATCTCGGGGGGAACCTACGAGCAGTACTTC.

The J gene is TRBJ1-5, the V gene TRBV5-8, with 8 bases aligning to TRBD1. Trimming cost V 4 bases and J 2 bases; bases outside gene matches: 8. The CDR3 runs 16 residues. Per the germline V gene, CDR1 is SGHTS and CDR2 is YDEGEE. CDR3 in amino acids: CASSHRTGLGNQPQHF. CDR3 DNA sequence: TGTGCCAGCAGCCATCGGACAGGGCTAGGCAATCAGCCCCAGCATTTT.

The V call is TRBV10-1, the J call TRBJ1-5; D might be TRBD1 (5 bases). The CDR3 is 15 residues long. Germline lookup yields CDR1 WNHNN and CDR2 SYGVQD (reference sequence). V was pared by 4 bases and J by 2 bases, with 12 bases between. The CDR3 DNA is TGCGCCAGCAGTGCTGGGGCCCCTGGCAATCAGCCCCAGCATTTT. It is translated as CASSAGAPGNQPQHF.

V and J are TRBV11-1 and TRBJ1-1, with a weak D call TRBD1 (6 bases). V was clipped by 3 bases and J by 5 bases, with 13 bases between them. The CDR3 is made up of 14 amino acids. In germline, CDR1 is SGHAT, CDR2 FQDESV (reference sequence). The chain's CDR3 is CASSFSGVGTEAFF. The CDR3 DNA reads TGTGCCAGCAGCTTCTCAGGGGTAGGAACTGAAGCTTTCTTT.

The chain recombines TRBV9 with TRBJ2-5; 9 bases agree with TRBD1. The V and J ends lost 4 bases and 5 bases, in that order; junction bases with no gene match: 6. Per the germline V gene, CDR1 is SGDLS and CDR2 is YYNGEE. The CDR3 runs to 14 residues. CDR3 sequence reads: CASSTGQGSETQYF. The CDR3 DNA follows: TGTGCCAGCAGCACAGGACAGGGGAGTGAGACCCAGTACTTC.